This T cell receptor (beta chain) comes out of a study of beta chain features in type 1 diabetes. Study-level findings and limits: For patients and controls alike, PCR might favor shorter templates to the same degree. The analysis here could not establish whether HLA type shapes TCRB rearrangement.

CD45RO/CCR7/CD25/CD127/CD95/CD27 separated CD4+ naive, central memory, regulatory and stem cell-like memory cells by sorting. Sorted populations all exceeded 95% purity. Of note for this clone: Its antigen is not identified.

The CDR3 sequence is 13 residues long. Per the germline V gene, CDR1 is LNHDA and CDR2 is SQIVND (reference sequence). The V gene lost 5 bases and the J gene lost 7 bases, with 12 bases spanning the gap. Reverse transcription of all isolated RNA meant that expressed TCRB transcripts were sequenced. Assay: immunoSEQ multiplex PCR; the TCRdb copy retains only in-frame clones and omits some. The sample has around 300,000 clones; 7% to 9% are singletons. The sample consisted of central memory CD4+ T cells from blood. The J gene is TRBJ1-5, the V gene TRBV19, with unresolved D. The TCR was taken from a woman aged 18 to 35 in good health. CDR3 sequence reads: CASSPRAGQPQHF. CDR3 nucleotides: TGTGCCAGTAGTCCCCGGGCGGGGCAGCCCCAGCATTTT.